This T cell receptor (beta chain) was sequenced for a study of early T cells in non-severe SARS-CoV-2 infection. Whole-study context: The chains were unpaired, and the sequenced material was bulk RNA from unsorted whole blood.

Study-level points and caveats: Sequences matched to VDJdb favored anti-spike CD8 responses, while private and CD4 specificities were missed.

With respect to this clonotype: The antigen is undetermined.

V shed 5 bases and J shed 3 bases, with 13 bases lying between them. The CDR3 has 14 amino acids. Each cDNA molecule carried a unique molecular identifier. TCRdb fed the 5' RACE reads into MiXCR, producing one record per CDR3 protein. This table has some 82,000 distinct CDR3 sequences, roughly 12% appearing once. The sequencing used whole blood, collected at baseline. The chain uses TRBV12-3 or TRBV12-4 and TRBJ1-2, with D tentatively TRBD1 (6 bases). The sequence was obtained from an adult who was a healthcare worker with PCR-confirmed SARS-CoV-2 infection or an uninfected control (not recorded which). The CDR3 loop is CASSPRRGDYGYTF. CDR3 coding DNA: TGTGCCAGCAGTCCCCGAAGGGGGGACTATGGCTACACCTTC.